The source of this T cell receptor (beta chain) is a study of cytomegalovirus exposure and HLA in healthy donors (dated by TCRdb to about 2017). Study-wide context: In an earlier analysis of under 600 of the donors, 250 to 350 Gb of sequence data and approximately 120 million unique TCR beta sequences from about 179 million T cells were reported. An early release that covered about 640 HLA-typed donors contained about 300 gigabases of sequencing data and approximately 85 million unique TCR sequences. Of the roughly 410 genotyped donors, 80% to 90% were placed in the genetic ancestry cluster associated with self-reported Caucasian donors. The aim of the study was to test whether cataloging public T cell receptors could identify signatures of past pathogen exposure. Using immunosequencing, the study profiled T cell repertoires from some 670 subjects and related those repertoires to cytomegalovirus serostatus. Besides the first cohort of around 670 subjects, a separate validation cohort made up of 120 different subjects was used. The study combined high-throughput TCR immunosequencing, statistical association of individual TCRs with disease status, and machine learning to predict cytomegalovirus infection status. A later analysis re-examined previously published TCR beta repertoires from more than 550 donors and added high-resolution HLA genotyping to investigate patterns of TCR occurrence. Rather than using new phenotypic data, the later analysis identified candidate immune exposures from TCR beta sequences and from how often those sequences occurred across donors. To decide whether each TCR beta V gene segment behaved as functional or pseudogenic, an earlier analysis of approximately 590 of the donors relied on high-throughput TCR beta sequencing. Donor age, sex, ethnicity and CMV serostatus were compiled together with the repertoire data. A later genetic analysis took genome-wide SNP genotypes for 398 of the 666 donors and used that subset as a discovery cohort. All discovery cohort repertoires had been generated using a single sequencing platform. HLA typing covered class I and class II loci at four-digit resolution. Typing coverage differed by locus: A, B, C, DRB1 and DQB1 were typed in roughly 620-630 donors, DQA1 in about 510, DPA1 in some 570, and DPB1 in 450 to 480. Four to six DR-DQ haplotypes were handled as single units for association and clustering, since linkage in the cohort was strong. Among roughly 370 genotyped donors of the cohort, an average of approximately 240,000 unique TCR beta nucleotide sequences were sequenced per donor, roughly 18% of them non-productive. Broad study findings and their caveats: The authors suggested that the approach could potentially be generalized to other disease states and immunological phenotypes. The study gave a list of 150 to 200 TCR beta chains associated with cytomegalovirus. Cytomegalovirus status was reported to be diagnosed by the classifier with high specificity and sensitivity in both the original and validation cohorts. According to a later genetic analysis, donors in an Asian-associated ancestry cluster had fewer N-insertions in productive TCRs than the approximately 700-donor mean. For the cohort, immune exposure information was limited to CMV serostatus. An earlier analysis of some 590 of the donors showed that most TCR beta V segments appeared in productive rearrangements either about 90% or about 30% of the time, which broadly matched IMGT annotations. According to a later analysis, most CMV-associated TCR beta chains appeared to be HLA-restricted, and the HLA associations seemed to be driven largely by CMV exposure. Assigning TCR associations to individual alleles was difficult when HLA alleles, especially DR and DQ, strongly co-occurred. A later analysis found that TCR association rates varied across HLA loci, with DRB1 alleles showing the most associated TCRs and HLA-C alleles the fewest. According to a later analysis, parvovirus B19, influenza, CMV and Epstein-Barr virus appeared linked to several top co-occurrence clusters. Only TCR beta chains were sequenced in this cohort, and the absence of alpha or paired-chain data limited detectable features. The presence/absence analyses assumed that sequencing depth was roughly uniform across donors, and that assumption may not be true. The earlier analysis of about 600 of the donors excluded fewer than 20 rarely observed V segments, including chromosome 9 orphons, because counts were too low. A later analysis associated approximately 17,000 TCR beta sequences with specific HLA alleles at a false discovery rate of 0.05. Linkage disequilibrium might explain the correlated functional status among segregating V segments, but an unknown experimental factor could not be ruled out. A further reported finding was that TCR beta sequences accurately predicted the HLA-A and HLA-B alleles for most subjects in the first cohort. In a later analysis, HLA-associated TCR beta chains showed more clonal expansion and lower generation probabilities than non-associated chains that were equally common. In vitro tests confirmed that a few of the cytomegalovirus-associated TCR beta chains recognize cytomegalovirus antigens. Because the 87-base-pair reads could not distinguish some IMGT-functional V segments, including TRBV6-2 and TRBV6-3, those segments were excluded. A group of highly shared sequence variants was considered likely to be a technical artifact of the sequencing pipeline. Because some donors lacked HLA typing at each locus, the association tests relied only on the typed subset. In a later genetic analysis, a missense DCLRE1C variant was associated with V-gene and J-gene trimming of TCR beta chains, and the association was replicated in an independent cohort. While some public TCRs were present in many individuals, most TCR sequences turned up only very rarely across donors.

Libraries were built with the immunoSEQ multiplex PCR assay. A mixture of 60 forward primers for TCR Vbeta segments and 13 reverse primers for TCR Jbeta segments was used in the multiplex PCR. Amplification of the CDR3 region of rearranged TCR beta genes was performed with a multiplex PCR assay on genomic DNA. The amplified TCR beta libraries were sequenced on the Illumina HiSeq System as 87-base-pair reads. On the authors' methods: Across the 670 or so repertoires, a later analysis counted 78 million or so unique TCR beta chains, roughly 11 million of which were shared by at least two donors. To remove PCR and sequencing errors, raw reads were error-corrected and collapsed into unique sequences using a nearest-neighbor algorithm that merged closely related sequences. CDR3 sequences were aligned to IMGT reference sequences to assign V, D and J gene segments. For a sequence to be retained, at least a six-nucleotide match to both a V gene segment and a J gene segment was required. Rearrangements were called productive when the CDR3 lacked stop codons and stayed in frame with V and J; all others were non-productive. Following IMGT convention, CDR3 was defined as the stretch from the second conserved V-encoded cysteine up to the conserved J-encoded phenylalanine. The earlier analysis of about 590 of the donors excluded sequences that lacked an unambiguous match to a single V gene segment. An earlier analysis of around 600 of the donors classified V segments as functional when productive rearrangements were above 56.7% and as segregating when the standard deviation between donors was above 5%. A statistical classification framework was built to diagnose cytomegalovirus status from the catalog of TCR beta chain sequences. A later analysis assigned V and J genes by comparing TCR nucleotide sequences with IMGT/GENE-DB human TR gene sequences. Using the TCRdist pipeline, a later analysis assigned CDR3 sequences along with most-parsimonious VDJ recombination scenarios. In a later analysis, each TCR beta chain was defined by its CDR3 amino acid sequence together with its V-gene family, and reads without a unique V-gene family were excluded. To address suspected cross-contamination and a sequencing artifact, a later analysis removed 592 highly shared, low-generation-probability nucleotide sequences. A later analysis calculated a clonal expansion index for each public chain from normalized within-repertoire ranks of inferred template counts. A later analysis computed generation probabilities with a VDJ recombination model fitted to out-of-frame rearrangements, and checked the results against IGoR. In a later analysis, TCR-TCR, TCR-HLA and TCR-CMV co-occurrence was scored with hypergeometric tests, and a repertoire-size bias correction was applied to TCR pairs. False discovery rates were estimated in a later analysis by permuting HLA or CMV assignments 20 times. In a later analysis, co-occurring TCRs were grouped with DBSCAN, and TCRdist sequence similarity was added when clustering was performed within HLA-allele-positive subsets. Repertoires with fewer than 30,000 or more than 120,000 public chains, plus five repertoires with anomalous nucleotide sharing, were excluded from co-occurrence clustering. Imported from immuneACCESS, the table was reduced by TCRdb to in-frame sequences with V and J called. These copies leave out some clones; in studies compared against another copy, an unresolved V gene accounts for under half, and the cause of the remainder is not known. V, J and clone size derive from that table, while D and trimming were established from the DNA sequence. A total of about 100,000 clones appear in this sample, about 86% of them only once. The ten largest clonotypes hold around 4.2% of the sample.

The cohort was made up of approximately 670 healthy bone marrow donors. At the time of sampling, all cohort members were nominally healthy, though unrecorded immune exposures were likely present. The donor was CMV seropositive and was included in the group of 250 to 350 seropositive cohort members. Each donor provided a peripheral blood sample, and peripheral blood mononuclear cells were used for TCR beta sequencing. The Qiagen DNeasy Blood Extraction Kit was used to extract genomic DNA from the blood cell samples. Counted from cysteine to phenylalanine, this CDR3 has 14 amino acids. Just CDR3 DNA is preserved here, 42 bases in frame from base 1. The germline V gene encodes CDR1 SGHAT and CDR2 FQNNGV. V is trimmed back by 6 bases and J by 5 bases, and the junction contains 7 bases that no gene match accounts for. Comment on this clone: Its recognized antigen is unknown. No much larger clonotype is one base removed from it; base qualities were not supplied.

The source material was PBMCs. This TCR was sampled from a woman in her 70s in good health and CMV-seropositive. Recombination connected TRBV11-2 to TRBJ2-7; TRBD1 agrees with 10 junctional bases. In nucleotides, the sequence is TGTGCCAGCAGAATTGGGACAGGGGCCCACGAGCAGTACTTC. It is translated as CASRIGTGAHEQYF.